This TCR beta chain stems from a study of blood T cells in healthy people across ages. Study results and caveats: Relative to aged donors, long-lived donors carried more naive CD4+ cells and displayed higher diversity. Strong correlation was found linking TCR beta diversity to naive T cell percentage.

CDR3 length equals 13 residues. In germline, CDR1 is DFQATT, CDR2 SNEGSKA (reference sequence). V was clipped by 3 bases and J by 8 bases, with 15 bases between them. A J-beta primer mix and a sample-barcoded 5' primer were used in a second PCR of about 7 to 12 cycles. Carrying 12 random nucleotides, a template-switch adaptor labeled each individual cDNA molecule. TCRdb independently ran MiXCR on the 5' RACE reads; one entry per CDR3 protein. The sample includes about 830,000 distinct CDR3 sequences, 62% of them seen just once. With respect to this clonotype: Its antigen remains unidentified.

Russia was home to the donors, healthy Caucasian individuals aged roughly 6 to 100. The chain has TRBV20-1 and TRBJ2-3; weak D call: TRBD1 (6 bases). The receptor was isolated from a man aged 25 to 40 in good health. The sample was blood. The CDR3 loop reads CSASANLGGTQYF. The CDR3 DNA follows: TGCAGTGCTAGCGCCAACCTAGGGGGTACGCAGTATTTT.